Sequencing of this T cell receptor (beta chain) was carried out in a study of type 1 regulatory T cells. Study details: T-allo10 is an in vitro-generated, Tr1-enriched CD4 T cell product specific for alloantigen. Study-level findings and limits: Compared with non-Tr1 cells, Tr1 cells showed a narrower TCR repertoire.

One entry per CDR3 protein, called by TCRdb with MiXCR from the reads. This repertoire shows roughly 6,200 distinct CDR3 sequences, 33% found once; its top ten account for roughly a quarter. This clonotype was observed a handful of times. Its target is not known. The germline V gene encodes CDR1 LNHDA and CDR2 SQIVND (reference sequence). This CDR3 has 13 amino acids. Deletions cut 5 bases from V and 5 bases from J, with 10 bases between. The sample was cultured type 1 regulatory T (Tr1) cells, either the whole culture or a sorted fraction (not recorded which). This chain links TRBV19 with TRBJ2-1, with a possible D match to TRBD2 (6 bases). The source of this sequence is a human donor in good health. The CDR3 reads CASSLDYNNEQFF. The DNA of the CDR3 is TGTGCCAGTAGTCTGGACTATAACAATGAGCAGTTCTTC.